A single T cell receptor beta chain is shown here with its context. These data are taken from a study of blood T cell repertoires in COVID-19. Study context: Samples taken during acute and convalescent COVID-19 were collected in the United States, Italy and Spain. Nucleic acid was either cDNA or gDNA, and it came from T cells, B-cell-depleted T cells, or PBMCs.

Trimming took 3 bases from V and 6 from J; bases not matched to a gene: 7. There are 14 residues in the CDR3. Germline V lookup: CDR1 SGDLS, CDR2 YYNGEE. Under the authors' procedure: Reference gene primer amplification gave nucleated cell count estimates. The data were produced by immunoSEQ multiplex PCR, yet TCRdb's version contains in-frame clones alone and is incomplete. For V, J and clone size, that table is used; D and trimming come from the DNA. Here the sample spans 65,000 to 90,000 clones, around 83% being singletons. The sample comprised peripheral blood. The J gene is TRBJ2-3, the V gene TRBV9; TRBD1 aligns across 7 bases. The TCR sequence derives from a woman in her sixties with acute or convalescent COVID-19. The CDR3 spells CASSASGQDDTQYF. CDR3 DNA sequence: TGTGCCAGCAGCGCCTCCGGACAGGACGATACGCAGTATTTT.